This T cell receptor beta chain was captured by sequencing in a study of beta chain features in type 1 diabetes. Germline CDR1 reads MGHRA; CDR2 reads YSYEKL. The CDR3 runs 14 residues. Trimming shortened V by 1 base and J by 5 bases, and 11 bases separated the two germline ends. General observations from the study: TCRB CDR3 length was moderately but significantly reduced in all four CD4+ subsets of Type 1 diabetes patients. The study notes PCR might favor shorter templates equally in patients and controls. Type 1 diabetes patients had VDJ junctions that carried fewer insertions and more deletions.

The authors reverse transcribed all of the isolated RNA, so sequencing captured expressed TCRB transcripts. Measured with immunoSEQ multiplex PCR; TCRdb has only the in-frame clones, and not every one. The sample has roughly 350,000 clones, around a tenth seen once; the top ten hold about 0.64%. A word on this clone: Its specificity is unknown.

This TCR was sampled from a man aged 30 to 39 with type 1 diabetes. Input material: central memory CD4+ T cells from blood. The rearrangement joins TRBV4-1 to TRBJ2-5, with D unclear. The CDR3 DNA reads TGCGCCAGCAGCCAAGCAGAGAGACGGGAGACCCAGTACTTC. Protein: CASSQAERRETQYF.